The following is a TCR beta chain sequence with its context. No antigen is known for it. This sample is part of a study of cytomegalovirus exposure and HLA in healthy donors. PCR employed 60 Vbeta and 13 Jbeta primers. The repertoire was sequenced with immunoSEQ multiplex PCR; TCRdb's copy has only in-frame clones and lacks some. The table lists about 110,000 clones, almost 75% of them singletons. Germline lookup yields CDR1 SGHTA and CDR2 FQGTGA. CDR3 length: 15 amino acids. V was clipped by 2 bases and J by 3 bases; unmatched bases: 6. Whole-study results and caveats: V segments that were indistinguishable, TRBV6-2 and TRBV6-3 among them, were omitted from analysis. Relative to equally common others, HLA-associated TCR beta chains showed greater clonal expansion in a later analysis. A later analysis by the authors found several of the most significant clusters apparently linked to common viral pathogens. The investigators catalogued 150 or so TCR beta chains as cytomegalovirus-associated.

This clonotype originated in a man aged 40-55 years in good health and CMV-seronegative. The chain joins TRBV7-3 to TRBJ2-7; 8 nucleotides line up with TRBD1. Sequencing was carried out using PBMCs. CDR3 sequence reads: CASSLLPGTGYEQYF. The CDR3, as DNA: TGTGCCAGCAGCTTACTCCCCGGGACAGGCTACGAGCAGTACTTC.